This entry lists 22 T cell receptor beta chains sequenced from one sample in a study of vaccination and CD4 T cells after COVID-19. Treatment noted: roughly nine-day PBMC culture with coronavirus spike peptide pools or control peptides (ViraFEST assay). Sequenced with the Oncomine TCR Beta short-read assay was DNA taken from cultured CD4+ T cells. Each CDR3 protein is one row after TCRdb ran MiXCR on the PCR reads. The repertoire holds more than 10,000 distinct CDR3 sequences, with around 76% as singletons. No cognate antigen is known for these TCRs. Sequenced material: CD4+ T cells from blood, cultured in vitro. These TCRs come from a human donor who had recovered from COVID-19.

The count of this clonotype is one. The V call is TRBV6-2 or TRBV6-3, the J call TRBJ2-1, with 8 nucleotides matching TRBD2. In germline, CDR1 is MNHEY, CDR2 SVGEGT. The CDR3 contains 15 residues. Germline trimming cut 7 bases from V and 8 bases from J; bases unmatched to any gene: 13. The CDR3 bases are TGTGCCAGCAATAAATCCGGGACTAGATTCCATGAGCAGTTCTTC. Amino acid sequence: CASNKSGTRFHEQFF.

This clonotype appeared once. This chain connects TRBV29-1 to TRBJ1-1; the D is unclear. The CDR3 runs 14 residues. The germline CDR1 and CDR2 sequences are SQVTM and ANQGSEA. V was trimmed by 6 bases and J by 2 bases, leaving 16 bases between them. The CDR3 DNA is TGCAGCGTCGTCAAGGACGGAACCAACACTGAAGCTTTCTTT. Residues: CSVVKDGTNTEAFF.

The rearrangement joins TRBV7-3 to TRBJ2-7, with D perhaps TRBD2 (6 bases). Germline V lookup: CDR1 SGHTA, CDR2 FQGTGA. The CDR3 sequence is 14 residues long. The V end was cut by 3 bases, the J end by 6 bases, with 15 bases between. The CDR3 DNA follows: TGTGCCAGCAGCTTGGGCGGGACCGCCTCCGAGCAGTACTTC. Its protein is CASSLGGTASEQYF.

This chain connects TRBV15 to TRBJ1-5; D possibly corresponds to TRBD1 (5 bases). Between the trimmed V and J ends, which lost 0 bases and 6 bases, there was a span of 12 bases. CDR1 and CDR2 from the germline V gene are LNHNV and YYDKDF (reference sequence). This CDR3 spans 15 amino acids. CDR3 in DNA: TGTGCCACCAGCAGAGATAGGGACGGGTCTCAGCCCCAGCATTTT. Its translation: CATSRDRDGSQPQHF.

This rearrangement joins TRBV24-1 to TRBJ2-5, with TRBD1 identical over 10 bases. Looked up from germline, CDR1 is KGHDR and CDR2 is SFDVKD. The CDR3 contains 16 residues. V trimming: 4 bases; J trimming: 7 bases; junction bases outside the gene matches: 11. The CDR3 nucleotides read TGTGCCACCAGTGACACCGGGACAGGGGCGGAGGGGACCCAGTACTTC. Amino acid sequence: CATSDTGTGAEGTQYF.

The chain combines TRBV1 with TRBJ1-5. TRBV1 is tagged as a pseudogene. The CDR3 covers 16 residues. The CDR3 DNA sequence: TGCACCAGCAGCGCATACACATCGCCTGAGAATCAGCCCCAGCATTTT. Its translation is CTSSAYTSPENQPQHF.

The chain employs TRBV24-1 and TRBJ2-7; 10 positions match TRBD2. The germline gives CDR1 KGHDR, CDR2 SFDVKD. V shed 3 bases, J shed 4 bases, and the junction held 8 bases outside the gene matches. The CDR3 has 16 amino acids. CDR3 DNA: TGTGCCACCAGTGATCCCTCTAGCGGGAGCTTTTACGAGCAGTACTTC. The encoded protein is CATSDPSSGSFYEQYF.

This chain joins TRBV19 and TRBJ2-5; D might be TRBD2 (6 bases). In germline, CDR1 is LNHDA, CDR2 SQIVND (reference sequence). This CDR3 is 15 amino acids long. V was shortened by 6 bases and J by 3 bases, with 17 bases between the two germline ends. CDR3 bases: TGTGCCAGTAGGCCTCATGGGGGAGGTGAAGAGACCCAGTACTTC. Translated, it gives CASRPHGGGEETQYF.

The chain links TRBV7-2 to TRBJ1-1; 10 bases agree with TRBD1. The germline V gene has CDR1 SGHTA and CDR2 FQGNSA. CDR3 length equals 14 residues. J was trimmed by 2 bases and V by 5 bases; bases with no gene match: 2. The DNA for the CDR3 is TGTGCCAGCAGCCGGGACAGGGGTAACACTGAAGCTTTCTTT. This gives the protein CASSRDRGNTEAFF.

The chain has TRBV7-2 and TRBJ2-1; TRBD2 matches 15 bases. V lost 5 bases, J lost 6 bases, and 14 bases stayed unmatched. CDR1 and CDR2 from the germline V gene are SGHTA and FQGNSA. This CDR3 is built from 19 residues. DNA of the CDR3: TGTGCCAGCAGCCGGAGACAGCCGGGACTAGCGGGAGGTGTCAATGAGCAGTTCTTC. This sequence encodes CASSRRQPGLAGGVNEQFF.

The chain employs TRBV11-2 and TRBJ2-5, with 7 bases aligning to TRBD2. V lost 7 bases, J lost 4 bases, and 15 bases stayed unmatched. The CDR3 is 16 amino acids. Germline loops: CDR1 SGHAT, CDR2 FQNNGV. The CDR3 loop is CASTRTGGGSGETQYF. CDR3 bases: TGTGCCAGCACCCGCACGGGGGGAGGTTCGGGAGAGACCCAGTACTTC.

This chain joins TRBV29-1 and TRBJ1-2; tentatively, D is TRBD1 (6 bases). Germline V lookup: CDR1 SQVTM, CDR2 ANQGSEA. Trimming removed 3 bases from V and 4 bases from J, with 6 bases in between. CDR3 length: 11 residues. In DNA form, the CDR3 reads TGCAGCGTTGACAGGGGCTATGGCTACACCTTC. It translates to CSVDRGYGYTF. The entire variable domain, with the rest obtained from reference TRBV29-1 and TRBJ1-2, is as follows: SAVISQKPSRDICQRGTSLTIQCQVDSQVTMMFWYRQQPGQSLTLIATANQGSEATYESGFVIDKFPISRPNLTFSTLTVSNMSPEDSSIYLCSVDRGYGYTFGSGTRLTVV.

The chain couples TRBV7-9 to TRBJ1-2; TRBD1 aligns across 8 bases. Looked up from germline, CDR1 is SEHNR and CDR2 is FQNEAQ (reference sequence). This CDR3 contains 15 residues. The J segment lost 4 bases and the V segment lost 5 bases, leaving 9 bases of the junction unmatched. The chain's CDR3 is CASSPRTGRSYGYTF. The CDR3 coding sequence is TGTGCCAGCAGCCCCCGGACAGGGCGATCCTATGGCTACACCTTC.

The V and J genes are TRBV6-1 and TRBJ2-3; no clear D gene. Trimming cost V 7 bases and J 1 base, with 15 bases left between them. Germline lookup yields CDR1 MNHNS and CDR2 SASEGT. This CDR3 comprises 15 residues. The CDR3 protein is CASNLRLHGTDTQYF. DNA of the CDR3: TGTGCCAGCAACCTTAGACTCCACGGCACAGATACGCAGTATTTT.

CDR3 in DNA: TGCGCCAGCAGTGTGGGACAGGACTACTACGAGCAGTACTTC. The encoded protein is CASSVGQDYYEQYF. This chain links TRBV10-1 with TRBJ2-7; 8 bases are a match to TRBD1. CDR1 and CDR2 (germline): WNHNN, SYGVQD (reference sequence). The ends lost 4 bases at V and 3 bases at J; junction bases unmatched: 5. There are 14 residues in the CDR3.

This chain joins TRBV30 and TRBJ1-1; D is ambiguous. Per germline, CDR1 GTSNPN and CDR2 SVGIG (reference sequence). The CDR3 has 10 residues. V was cut by 0 bases and J by 8 bases, with 4 bases left in between. CDR3 sequence (DNA): TGTGCCTGGAGTGTACCCGAAGCTTTCTTT. It yields the protein CAWSVPEAFF.

The genes are TRBV12-3 or TRBV12-4 and TRBJ2-3; no clear D. V was pared by 1 base and J by 1 base, with 9 bases between. The CDR3 runs to 15 residues. The CDR3 sequence: CASSLGLGGTDTQYF. As DNA, the CDR3 is TGTGCCAGCAGTTTAGGGCTAGGCGGCACAGATACGCAGTATTTT.

The V gene is TRBV20-1, the J gene TRBJ1-1; 9 bases agree with TRBD1. CDR3 size: 15 residues. Germline CDR1 reads DFQATT; CDR2 reads SNEGSKA (reference sequence). The CDR3 loop reads CSQKQGAARNTEAFF. In DNA, the CDR3 is TGCAGCCAAAAACAGGGGGCTGCCCGGAACACTGAAGCTTTCTTT.

The V call is TRBV21-1, the J call TRBJ2-5. TRBV21-1 counts as a pseudogene. CDR3 length equals 15 residues. CDR3 amino acids: CASRETGIRKETQYF. CDR3 DNA sequence: TGTGCCAGCAGGGAGACTGGGATCAGGAAAGAGACCCAGTACTTC.

This clonotype has only a few counts. This sequence joins TRBV6-1 and TRBJ2-1; 13 positions match TRBD2. This CDR3 region has 17 residues. CDR1 and CDR2 (germline): MNHNS, SASEGT. V was clipped by 5 bases and J by 5 bases; unmatched bases: 9. DNA of the CDR3: TGTGCCAGCAGTCGGACTAGCGGGAGAAGTTTAGACAATGAGCAGTTCTTC. This gives the protein CASSRTSGRSLDNEQFF.

V is TRBV5-1 and J is TRBJ2-1, with TRBD2 identical over 11 bases. From germline, CDR1 is SGHRS and CDR2 YFSETQ. This CDR3 region has 18 residues. V gave up 0 bases and J gave up 4 bases; unmatched junction bases: 9. The DNA for the CDR3 is TGCGCCAGCAGCTTGGGACTAGCGGGGTCGGCAGAGTACAATGAGCAGTTCTTC. Translating gives CASSLGLAGSAEYNEQFF.

The V gene is TRBV20-1, the J gene TRBJ2-7, with D unresolved. V was shortened by 5 bases and J by 6 bases, with 17 bases between the two germline ends. Germline V gene sequence: CDR1 DFQATT, CDR2 SNEGSKA (reference sequence). The CDR3 extends over 13 amino acids. The chain's CDR3 is CSAEGPRTSEQYF. The CDR3, as DNA: TGCAGTGCTGAAGGGCCCAGAACGAGCGAGCAGTACTTC.